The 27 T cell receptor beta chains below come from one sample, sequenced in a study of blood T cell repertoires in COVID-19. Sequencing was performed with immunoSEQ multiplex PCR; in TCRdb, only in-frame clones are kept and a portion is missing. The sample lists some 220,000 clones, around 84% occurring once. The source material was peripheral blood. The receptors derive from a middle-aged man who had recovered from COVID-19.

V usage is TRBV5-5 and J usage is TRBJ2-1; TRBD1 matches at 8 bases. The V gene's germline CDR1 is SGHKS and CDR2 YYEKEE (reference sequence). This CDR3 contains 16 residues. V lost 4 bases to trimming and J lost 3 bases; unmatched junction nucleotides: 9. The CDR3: CASSRQGLLGYNEQFF. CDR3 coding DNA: TGTGCCAGCAGCAGACAGGGGTTATTGGGCTACAATGAGCAGTTCTTC.

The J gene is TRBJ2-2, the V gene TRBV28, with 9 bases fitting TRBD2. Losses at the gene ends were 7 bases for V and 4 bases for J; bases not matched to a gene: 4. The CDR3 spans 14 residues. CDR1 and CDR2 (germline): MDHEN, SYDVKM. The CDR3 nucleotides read TGTGCCAGCAAGGGACTAGCTGGCACCGGGGAGCTGTTTTTT. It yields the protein CASKGLAGTGELFF.

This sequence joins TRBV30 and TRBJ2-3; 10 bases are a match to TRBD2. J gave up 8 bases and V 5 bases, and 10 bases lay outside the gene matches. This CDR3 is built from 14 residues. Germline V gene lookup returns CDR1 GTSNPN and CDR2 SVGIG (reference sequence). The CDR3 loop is CAWGLAVLGGTQYF. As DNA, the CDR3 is TGTGCCTGGGGACTAGCGGTGCTTGGAGGTACGCAGTATTTT.

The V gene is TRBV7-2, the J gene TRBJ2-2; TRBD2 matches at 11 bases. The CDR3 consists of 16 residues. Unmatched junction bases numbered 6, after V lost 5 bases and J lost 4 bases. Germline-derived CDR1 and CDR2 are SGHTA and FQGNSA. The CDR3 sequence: CASSKRLAGITGELFF. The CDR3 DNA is TGTGCCAGCAGCAAAAGACTAGCGGGAATCACCGGGGAGCTGTTTTTT.

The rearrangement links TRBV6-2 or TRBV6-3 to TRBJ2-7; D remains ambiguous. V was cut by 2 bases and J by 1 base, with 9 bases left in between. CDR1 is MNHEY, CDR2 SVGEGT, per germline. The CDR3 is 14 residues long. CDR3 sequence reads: CASSYHAGSYEQYF. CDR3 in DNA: TGTGCCAGCAGTTACCACGCAGGTTCCTACGAGCAGTACTTC.

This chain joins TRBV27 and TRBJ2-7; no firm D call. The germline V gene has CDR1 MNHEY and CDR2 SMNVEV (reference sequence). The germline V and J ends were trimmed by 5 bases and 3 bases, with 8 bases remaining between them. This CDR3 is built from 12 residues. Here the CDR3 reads CASSRNSYEQYF. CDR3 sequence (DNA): TGTGCCAGCAGTCGCAACAGCTACGAGCAGTACTTC.

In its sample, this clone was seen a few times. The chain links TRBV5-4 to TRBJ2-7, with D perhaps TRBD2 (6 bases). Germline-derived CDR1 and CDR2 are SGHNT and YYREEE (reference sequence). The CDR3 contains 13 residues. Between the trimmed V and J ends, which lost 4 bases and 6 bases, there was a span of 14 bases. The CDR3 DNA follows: TGTGCCAGCAGCACCGGGACTGCTCGCGAGCAGTACTTC. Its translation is CASSTGTAREQYF.

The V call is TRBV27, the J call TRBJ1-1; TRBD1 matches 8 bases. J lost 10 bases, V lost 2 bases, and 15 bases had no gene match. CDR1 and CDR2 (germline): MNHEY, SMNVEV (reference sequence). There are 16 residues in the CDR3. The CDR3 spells CASSLIPGGLIPGAFF. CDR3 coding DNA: TGTGCCAGCAGTTTAATTCCAGGGGGCCTTATACCCGGAGCTTTCTTT.

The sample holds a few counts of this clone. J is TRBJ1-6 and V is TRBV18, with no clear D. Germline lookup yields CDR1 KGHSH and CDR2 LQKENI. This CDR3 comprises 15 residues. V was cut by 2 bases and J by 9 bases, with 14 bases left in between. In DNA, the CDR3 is TGTGCCAGCTCACCATTCTCCCAGGAGGCTTCACCCCTCCACTTT. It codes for CASSPFSQEASPLHF.

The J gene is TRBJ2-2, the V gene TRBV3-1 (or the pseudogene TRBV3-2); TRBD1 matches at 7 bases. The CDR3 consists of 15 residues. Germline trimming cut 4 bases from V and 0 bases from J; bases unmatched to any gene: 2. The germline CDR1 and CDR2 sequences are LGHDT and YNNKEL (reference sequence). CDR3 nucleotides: TGTGCCAGCAGCCCCGGGACAGCGAACACCGGGGAGCTGTTTTTT. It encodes CASSPGTANTGELFF.

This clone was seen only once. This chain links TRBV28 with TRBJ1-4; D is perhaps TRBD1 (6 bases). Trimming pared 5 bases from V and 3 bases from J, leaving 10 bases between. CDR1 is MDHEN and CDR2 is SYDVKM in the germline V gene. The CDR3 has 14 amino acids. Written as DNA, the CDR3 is TGTGCCAGCAGTGGGGGCATGGCTAATGAAAAACTGTTTTTT. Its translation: CASSGGMANEKLFF.

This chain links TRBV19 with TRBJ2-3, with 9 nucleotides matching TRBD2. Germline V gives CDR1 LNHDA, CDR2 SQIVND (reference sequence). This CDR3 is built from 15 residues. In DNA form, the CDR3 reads TGTGCAGTGGGCGGGATAGCGGGAGTAGCAGATACGCAGTATTTT. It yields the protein CAVGGIAGVADTQYF.

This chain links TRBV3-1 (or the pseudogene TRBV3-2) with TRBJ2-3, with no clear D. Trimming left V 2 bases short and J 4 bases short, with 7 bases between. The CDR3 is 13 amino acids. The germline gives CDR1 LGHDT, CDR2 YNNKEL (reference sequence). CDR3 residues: CASSQNLADTQYF. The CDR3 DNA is TGTGCCAGCAGCCAAAATCTCGCAGATACGCAGTATTTT.

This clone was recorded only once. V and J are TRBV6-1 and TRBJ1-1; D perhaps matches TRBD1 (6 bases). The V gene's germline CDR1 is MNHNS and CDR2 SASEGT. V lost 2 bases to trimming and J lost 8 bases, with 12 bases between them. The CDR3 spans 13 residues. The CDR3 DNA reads TGTGCCAGCAGTGAACGGGGGGCGCGGGAAGCTTTCTTT. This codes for CASSERGAREAFF.

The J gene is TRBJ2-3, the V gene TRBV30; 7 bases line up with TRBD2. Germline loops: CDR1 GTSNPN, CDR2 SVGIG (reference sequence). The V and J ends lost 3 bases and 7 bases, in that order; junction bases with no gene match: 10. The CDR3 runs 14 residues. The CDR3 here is CAWSVTSGVYTQYF. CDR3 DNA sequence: TGTGCCTGGAGCGTTACCAGCGGGGTTTATACGCAGTATTTT.

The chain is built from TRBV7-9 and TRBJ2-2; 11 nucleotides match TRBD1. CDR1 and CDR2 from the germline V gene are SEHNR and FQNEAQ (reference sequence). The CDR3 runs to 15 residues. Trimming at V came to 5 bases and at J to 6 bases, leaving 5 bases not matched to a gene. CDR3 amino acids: CASSDGQGASGELFF. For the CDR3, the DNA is TGTGCCAGCAGCGATGGACAGGGGGCGTCCGGGGAGCTGTTTTTT.

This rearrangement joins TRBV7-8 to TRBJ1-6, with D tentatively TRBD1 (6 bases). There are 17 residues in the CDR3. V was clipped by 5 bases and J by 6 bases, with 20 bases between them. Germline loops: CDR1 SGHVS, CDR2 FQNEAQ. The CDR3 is CASSRGGGAISNSPLHF. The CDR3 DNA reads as TGTGCCAGCAGCCGAGGGGGGGGCGCCATATCTAATTCACCCCTCCACTTT.

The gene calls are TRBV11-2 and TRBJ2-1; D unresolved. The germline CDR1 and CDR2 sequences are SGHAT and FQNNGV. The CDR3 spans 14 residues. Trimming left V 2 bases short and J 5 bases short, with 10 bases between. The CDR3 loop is CASSLYSADNEQFF. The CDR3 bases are TGTGCCAGCAGCTTATATTCCGCAGACAATGAGCAGTTCTTC.

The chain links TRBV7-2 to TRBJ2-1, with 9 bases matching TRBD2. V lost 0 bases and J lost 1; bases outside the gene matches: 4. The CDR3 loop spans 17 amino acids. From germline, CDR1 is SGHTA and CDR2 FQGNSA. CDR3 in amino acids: CASSLAFSGGSYNEQFF. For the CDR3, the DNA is TGTGCCAGCAGCTTAGCCTTTAGCGGGGGTTCCTACAATGAGCAGTTCTTC.

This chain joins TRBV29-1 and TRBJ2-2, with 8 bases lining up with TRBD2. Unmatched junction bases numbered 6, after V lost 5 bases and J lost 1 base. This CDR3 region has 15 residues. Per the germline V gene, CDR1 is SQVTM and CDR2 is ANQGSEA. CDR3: CSVRTSGMNTGELFF. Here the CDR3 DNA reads TGCAGCGTTCGAACTAGCGGTATGAACACCGGGGAGCTGTTTTTT.

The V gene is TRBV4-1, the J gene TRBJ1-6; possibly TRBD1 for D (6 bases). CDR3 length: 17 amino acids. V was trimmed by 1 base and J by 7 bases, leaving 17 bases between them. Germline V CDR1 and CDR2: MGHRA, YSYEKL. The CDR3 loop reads CASSQVVDSVPNSPLHF. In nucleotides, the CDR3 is TGCGCCAGCAGCCAAGTAGTGGACAGCGTCCCCAATTCACCCCTCCACTTT.

CDR3 in amino acids: CASKGTSGTTYEQYF. For the CDR3, the DNA is TGTGCCAGCAAAGGGACTAGCGGGACGACCTACGAGCAGTACTTC. J is TRBJ2-7 and V is TRBV27, with 13 bases that match TRBD2. The CDR3 is 15 residues long. Germline V gene lookup returns CDR1 MNHEY and CDR2 SMNVEV (reference sequence). Unmatched junction bases numbered 5, after V lost 7 bases and J lost 2 bases.

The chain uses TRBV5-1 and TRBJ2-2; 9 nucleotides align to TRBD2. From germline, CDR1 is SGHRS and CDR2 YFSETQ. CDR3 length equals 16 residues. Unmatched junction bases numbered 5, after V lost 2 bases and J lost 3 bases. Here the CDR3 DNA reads TGCGCCAGCAGCTTTACGGCGGGAGGGGACACCGGGGAGCTGTTTTTT. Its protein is CASSFTAGGDTGELFF.

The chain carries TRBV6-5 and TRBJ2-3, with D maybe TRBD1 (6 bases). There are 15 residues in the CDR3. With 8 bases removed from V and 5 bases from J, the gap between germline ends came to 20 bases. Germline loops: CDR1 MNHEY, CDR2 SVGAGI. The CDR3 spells CASYPGHYGGDTQYF. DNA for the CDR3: TGTGCCAGCTATCCGGGACACTACGGTGGAGATACGCAGTATTTT.

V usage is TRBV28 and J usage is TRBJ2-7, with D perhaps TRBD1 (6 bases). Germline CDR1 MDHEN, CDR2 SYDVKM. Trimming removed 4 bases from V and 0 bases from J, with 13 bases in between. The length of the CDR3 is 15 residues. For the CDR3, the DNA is TGTGCCAGCAGTTCCCCAGGGGCCAACTCCTACGAGCAGTACTTC. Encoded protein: CASSSPGANSYEQYF.

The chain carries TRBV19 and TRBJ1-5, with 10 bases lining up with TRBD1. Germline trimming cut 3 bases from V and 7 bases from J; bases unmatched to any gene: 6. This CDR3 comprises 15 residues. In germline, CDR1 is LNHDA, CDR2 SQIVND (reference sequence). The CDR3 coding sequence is TGTGCCAGTAGTATTCAGACAGGGGGCGAGCAGCCCCAGCATTTT. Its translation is CASSIQTGGEQPQHF. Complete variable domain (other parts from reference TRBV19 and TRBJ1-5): DGGITQSPKYLFRKEGQNVTLSCEQNLNHDAMYWYRQDPGQGLRLIYYSQIVNDFQKGDIAEGYSVSREKKESFPLTVTSAQKNPTAFYLCASSIQTGGEQPQHFGDGTRLSIL.

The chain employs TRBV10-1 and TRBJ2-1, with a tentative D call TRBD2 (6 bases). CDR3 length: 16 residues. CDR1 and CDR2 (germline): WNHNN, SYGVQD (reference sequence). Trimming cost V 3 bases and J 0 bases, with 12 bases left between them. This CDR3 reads CASSDREIRSYNEQFF. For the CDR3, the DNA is TGCGCCAGCAGTGACCGGGAGATACGCTCCTACAATGAGCAGTTCTTC.